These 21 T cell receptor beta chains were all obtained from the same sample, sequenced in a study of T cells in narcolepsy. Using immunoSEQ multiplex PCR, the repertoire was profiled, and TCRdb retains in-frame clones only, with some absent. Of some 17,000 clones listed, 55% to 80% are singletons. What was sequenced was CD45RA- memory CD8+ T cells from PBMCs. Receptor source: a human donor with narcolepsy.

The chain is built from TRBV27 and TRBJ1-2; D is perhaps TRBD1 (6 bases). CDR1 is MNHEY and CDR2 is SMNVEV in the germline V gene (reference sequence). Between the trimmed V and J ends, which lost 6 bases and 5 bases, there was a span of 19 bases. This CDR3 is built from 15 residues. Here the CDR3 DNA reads TGTGCCAGCAGCCCAAAGGGGGACCTAGGGTATGGCTACACCTTC. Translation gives CASSPKGDLGYGYTF.

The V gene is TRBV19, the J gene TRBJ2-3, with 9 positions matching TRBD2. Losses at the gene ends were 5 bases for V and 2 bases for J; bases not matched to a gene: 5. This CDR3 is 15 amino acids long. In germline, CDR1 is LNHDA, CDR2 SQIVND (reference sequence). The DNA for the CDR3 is TGTGCCAGTAGTTTGCCTAGCGGGATCACAGATACGCAGTATTTT. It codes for CASSLPSGITDTQYF.

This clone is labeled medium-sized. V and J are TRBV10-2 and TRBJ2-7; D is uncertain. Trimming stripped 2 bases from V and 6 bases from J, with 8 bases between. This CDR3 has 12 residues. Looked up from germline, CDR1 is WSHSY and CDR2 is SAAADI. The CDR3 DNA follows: TGCGCCAGCAGTGAGCCGGGTTTCGAGCAGTACTTC. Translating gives CASSEPGFEQYF.

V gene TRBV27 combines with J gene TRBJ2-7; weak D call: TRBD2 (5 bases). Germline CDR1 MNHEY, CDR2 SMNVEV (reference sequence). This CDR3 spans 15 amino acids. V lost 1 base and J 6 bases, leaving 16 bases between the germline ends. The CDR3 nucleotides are TGTGCCAGCAGTTTATACGGGGAATGGGGATCCGAGCAGTACTTC. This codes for CASSLYGEWGSEQYF.

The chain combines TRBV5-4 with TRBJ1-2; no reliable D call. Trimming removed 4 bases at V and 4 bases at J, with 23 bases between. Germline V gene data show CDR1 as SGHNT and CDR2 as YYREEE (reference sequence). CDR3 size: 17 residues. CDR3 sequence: CASSTQTDDRVIYGYTF. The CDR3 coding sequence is TGTGCCAGCAGCACCCAGACTGACGATCGTGTTATCTATGGCTACACCTTC.

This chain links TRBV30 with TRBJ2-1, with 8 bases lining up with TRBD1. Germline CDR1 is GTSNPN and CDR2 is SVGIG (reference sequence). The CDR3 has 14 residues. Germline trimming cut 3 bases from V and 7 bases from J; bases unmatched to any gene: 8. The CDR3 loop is CAWSVTQGANEQFF. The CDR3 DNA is TGTGCCTGGAGCGTAACCCAGGGGGCGAATGAGCAGTTCTTC. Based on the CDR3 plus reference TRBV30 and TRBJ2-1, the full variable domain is SQTIHQWPATLVQPVGSPLSLECTVEGTSNPNLYWYRQAAGRGLQLLFYSVGIGQISSEVPQNLSASRPQDRQFILSSKKLLLSDSGFYLCAWSVTQGANEQFFGPGTRLTVL.

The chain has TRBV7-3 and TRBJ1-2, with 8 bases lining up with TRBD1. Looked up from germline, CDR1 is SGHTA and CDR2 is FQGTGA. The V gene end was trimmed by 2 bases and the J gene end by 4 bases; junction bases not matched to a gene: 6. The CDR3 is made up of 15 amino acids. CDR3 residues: CASSLSAGGVYGYTF. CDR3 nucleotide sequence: TGTGCCAGCAGCTTATCGGCAGGGGGCGTCTATGGCTACACCTTC.

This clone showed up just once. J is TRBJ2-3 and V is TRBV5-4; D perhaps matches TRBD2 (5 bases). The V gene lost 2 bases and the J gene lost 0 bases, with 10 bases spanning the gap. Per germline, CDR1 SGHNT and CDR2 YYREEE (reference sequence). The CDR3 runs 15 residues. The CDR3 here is CASSFFGGSTDTQYF. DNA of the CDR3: TGTGCCAGCAGCTTTTTCGGCGGGAGCACAGATACGCAGTATTTT.

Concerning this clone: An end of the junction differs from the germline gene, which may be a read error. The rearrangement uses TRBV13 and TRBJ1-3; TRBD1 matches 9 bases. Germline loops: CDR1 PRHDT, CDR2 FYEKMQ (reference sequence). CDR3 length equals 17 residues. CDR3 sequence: CVSSFGTGLNSGNTIYF. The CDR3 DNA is TGTGTCAGCAGCTTCGGGACAGGGCTTAACTCTGGAAACACCATATATTTT.

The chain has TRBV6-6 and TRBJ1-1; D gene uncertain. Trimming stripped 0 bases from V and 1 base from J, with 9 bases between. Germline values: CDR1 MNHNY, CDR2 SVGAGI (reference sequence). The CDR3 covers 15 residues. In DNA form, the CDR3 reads TGTGCCAGCAGTTACTCGTTTGAAGCGAACACTGAAGCTTTCTTT. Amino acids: CASSYSFEANTEAFF.

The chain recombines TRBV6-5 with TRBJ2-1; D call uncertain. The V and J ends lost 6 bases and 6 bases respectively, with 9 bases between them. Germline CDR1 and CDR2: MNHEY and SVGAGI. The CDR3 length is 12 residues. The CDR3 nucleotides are TGTGCCAGCAGGCGTAGTGGCAATGAGCAGTTCTTC. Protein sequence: CASRRSGNEQFF.

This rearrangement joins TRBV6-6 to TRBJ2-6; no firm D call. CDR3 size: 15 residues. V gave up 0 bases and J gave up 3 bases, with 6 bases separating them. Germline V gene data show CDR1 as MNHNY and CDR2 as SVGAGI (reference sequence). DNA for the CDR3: TGTGCCAGCAGTTACTCGACTGTTGGGGCCAACGTCCTGACTTTC. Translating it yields CASSYSTVGANVLTF.

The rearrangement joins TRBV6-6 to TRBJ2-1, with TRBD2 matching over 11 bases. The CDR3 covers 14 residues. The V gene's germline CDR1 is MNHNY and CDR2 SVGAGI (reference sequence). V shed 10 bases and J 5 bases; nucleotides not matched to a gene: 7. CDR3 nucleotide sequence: TGTGCCACTCGACTAGCGGGGTCGAACAATGAGCAGTTCTTC. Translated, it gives CATRLAGSNNEQFF.

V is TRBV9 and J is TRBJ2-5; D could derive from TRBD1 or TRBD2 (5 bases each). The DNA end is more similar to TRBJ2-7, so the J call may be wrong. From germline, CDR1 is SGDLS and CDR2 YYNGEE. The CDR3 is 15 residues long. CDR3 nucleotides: TGTGCCAGTTCGACGCGGGCCAGGGAACTGGGCGAGCAGTACTTC. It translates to CASSTRARELGEQYF.

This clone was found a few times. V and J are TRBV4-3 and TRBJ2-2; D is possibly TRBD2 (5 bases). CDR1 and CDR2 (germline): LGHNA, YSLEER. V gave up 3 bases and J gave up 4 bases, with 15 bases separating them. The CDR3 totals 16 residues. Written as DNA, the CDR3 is TGCGCCAGCAGCCAGGTCCCGACCCGGGGCACCGGGGAGCTGTTTTTT. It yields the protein CASSQVPTRGTGELFF.

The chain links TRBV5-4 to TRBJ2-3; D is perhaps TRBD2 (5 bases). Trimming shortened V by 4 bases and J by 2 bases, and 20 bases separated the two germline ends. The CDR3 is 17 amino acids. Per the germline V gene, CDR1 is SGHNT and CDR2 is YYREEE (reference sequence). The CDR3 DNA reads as TGTGCCAGCAGCGATACGGAGGTCGGTGCGTTCACAGATACGCAGTATTTT. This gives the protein CASSDTEVGAFTDTQYF.

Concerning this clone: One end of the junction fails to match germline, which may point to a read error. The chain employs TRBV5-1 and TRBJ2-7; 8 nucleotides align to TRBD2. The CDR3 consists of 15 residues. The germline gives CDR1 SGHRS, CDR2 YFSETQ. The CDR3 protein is CASSQGLADAYEQYF. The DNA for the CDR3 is TGTGCCAGCAGCCAAGGACTAGCCGACGCCTACGAGCAGTACTTC.

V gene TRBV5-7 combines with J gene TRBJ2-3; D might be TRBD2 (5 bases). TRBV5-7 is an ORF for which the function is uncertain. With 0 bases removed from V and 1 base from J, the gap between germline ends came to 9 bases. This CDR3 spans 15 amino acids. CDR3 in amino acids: CASSLASEGTDTQYF. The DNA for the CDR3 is TGTGCCAGCAGCTTGGCTTCGGAGGGCACAGATACGCAGTATTTT.

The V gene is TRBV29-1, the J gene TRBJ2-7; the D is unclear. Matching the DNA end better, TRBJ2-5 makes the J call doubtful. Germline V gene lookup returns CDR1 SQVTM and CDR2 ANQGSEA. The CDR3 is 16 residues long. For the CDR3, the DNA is TGCAGCGTTGAAGCCACTGAAACAGACTACCAAGAGACCCAGTACTTC. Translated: CSVEATETDYQETQYF.

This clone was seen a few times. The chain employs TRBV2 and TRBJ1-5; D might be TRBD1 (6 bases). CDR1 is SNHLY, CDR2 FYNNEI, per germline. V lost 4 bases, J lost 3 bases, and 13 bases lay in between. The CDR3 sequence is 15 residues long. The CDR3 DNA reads TGTGCCAGCAGTGCACTACAGGGAAACAATCAGCCCCAGCATTTT. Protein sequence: CASSALQGNNQPQHF.

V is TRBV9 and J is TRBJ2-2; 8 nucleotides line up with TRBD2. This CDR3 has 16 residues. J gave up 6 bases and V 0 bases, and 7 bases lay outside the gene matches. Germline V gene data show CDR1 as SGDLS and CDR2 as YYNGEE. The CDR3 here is CASSVESGGAPGELFF. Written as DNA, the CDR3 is TGTGCCAGCAGCGTAGAATCGGGGGGGGCCCCCGGGGAGCTGTTTTTT.